This TCR beta chain is from a study of T cell repertoires in cytomegalovirus infection. Germline V gene lookup returns CDR1 SGHRS and CDR2 YFSETQ. This CDR3 has 15 amino acids. V was pared by 4 bases and J by 7 bases, with 6 bases of the junction left unmatched. This clonotype came up a few times. Its target is not known. Overall study findings and caveats: CMV carriers having the relevant HLA were flagged by cumulative public TCR beta family frequency.

TCRdb re-called the reads with MiXCR, one entry per CDR3 protein. The table lists 700,000 to 950,000 distinct CDR3 sequences, approximately 32% of them singletons. The V and J genes are TRBV5-1 and TRBJ1-6; TRBD1 agrees at 9 bases. This material consisted of cultured CD8+ T cells from PBMCs, taken from culture after CMV antigen stimulation. The receptor was derived from a human donor in good health (CMV status not recorded). Some clones in this sample may be carry-over from other donors' samples. As DNA, the CDR3 is TGCGCCAGCAGCCCGGGGACAGGGCTGAATTCACCCCTCCACTTT. Encoded protein: CASSPGTGLNSPLHF.